This T cell receptor beta chain derives from a study of cytomegalovirus exposure and HLA in healthy donors. Overall study findings and caveats: Within the data, a cluster of highly shared sequence variants was likely a sequencing artifact. In an earlier analysis, about 87% or about 30%: the productive usage of most TCR beta V segments.

Of note for this clone: The antigen remains unidentified.

The CDR3 extends over 13 amino acids. Germline loops: CDR1 MNHNS, CDR2 SASEGT. Trimming pared 4 bases from V and 3 bases from J, leaving 8 bases between. 60 Vbeta and 13 Jbeta primers were used in PCR. Sequencing was performed with immunoSEQ multiplex PCR; in TCRdb, only in-frame clones are kept and a portion is missing. The sample shows roughly 200,000 clones, 70% to 80% of them seen only once. This rearrangement joins TRBV6-1 to TRBJ2-3; unclear D gene. The clonotype originates from a woman in her sixties or seventies in good health and CMV-seropositive. Sequenced: PBMCs. DNA of the CDR3: TGTGCCAGCAGTGGCCGCGGAACAGATACGCAGTATTTT. Translating gives CASSGRGTDTQYF.